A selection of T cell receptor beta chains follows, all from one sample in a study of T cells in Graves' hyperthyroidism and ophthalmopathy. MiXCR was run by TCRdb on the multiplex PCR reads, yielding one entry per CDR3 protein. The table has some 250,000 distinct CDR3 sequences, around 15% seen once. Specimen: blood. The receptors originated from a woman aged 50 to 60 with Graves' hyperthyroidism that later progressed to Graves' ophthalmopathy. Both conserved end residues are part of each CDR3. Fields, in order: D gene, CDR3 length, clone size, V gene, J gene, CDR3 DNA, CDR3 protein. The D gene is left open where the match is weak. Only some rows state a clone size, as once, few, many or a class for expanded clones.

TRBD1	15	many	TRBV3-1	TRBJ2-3	TGTGCCAGCAGCGGACAGGGACCTAGCACAGATACGCAGTATTTT	CASSGQGPSTDTQYF
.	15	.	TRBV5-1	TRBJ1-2	TGCGCCAGCAGCCCCACCCAGGAGGGGAACTATGGCTACACCTTC	CASSPTQEGNYGYTF
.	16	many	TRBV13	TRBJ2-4	TGTGCCAGCAGCTTAGGCGGGGGCCGAGCCAAAAACATTCAGTACTTC	CASSLGGGRAKNIQYF
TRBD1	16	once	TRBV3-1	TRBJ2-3	TGTGCCAGCAGCCAGCAGGGACAGCGCTCGGCAGATACGCAGTATTTT	CASSQQGQRSADTQYF
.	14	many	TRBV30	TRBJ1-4	TGTGCCTGGAAGCAGGGACCGACTAATGAAAAACTGTTTTTT	CAWKQGPTNEKLFF
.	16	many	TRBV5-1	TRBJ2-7	TGCGCCAGCAGCTTGGCTGGGGGAGGTGGGACCTACGAGCAGTACTTC	CASSLAGGGGTYEQYF
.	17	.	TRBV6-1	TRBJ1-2	TGTGCCAGCAGTCCAGGACAAGGTGCTACCCTAAGATGGGGCTACACCTTC	CASSPGQGATLRWGYTF
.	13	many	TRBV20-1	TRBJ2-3	TGCAGTGCTAGAGGTACAGGCACAGATACGCAGTATTTT	CSARGTGTDTQYF
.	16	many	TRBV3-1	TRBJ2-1	TGTGCCAGCAGCCTTTTGTTTGTCAGTCCGGCGGGCGAGCAGTTCTTC	CASSLLFVSPAGEQFF
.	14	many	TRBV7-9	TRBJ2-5	TGTGCCAGCAGCCAAGTACAGGGCCAAGAGACCCAGTACTTC	CASSQVQGQETQYF
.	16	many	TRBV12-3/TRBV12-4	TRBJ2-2	TGTGCCAGCAGTCCCCCGACCGGGATCAACACCGGGGAGCTGTTTTTT	CASSPPTGINTGELFF
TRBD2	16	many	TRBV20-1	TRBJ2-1	TGCAGTGCTAGAGATCTACAAGCGGGAAGCTACAATGAGCAGTTCTTC	CSARDLQAGSYNEQFF
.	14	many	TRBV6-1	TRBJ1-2	TGTGCCAGCAGACCCGACAGTTACAACTATGGCTACACCTTC	CASRPDSYNYGYTF
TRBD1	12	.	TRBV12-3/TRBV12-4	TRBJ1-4	TGTGCCAGCAGTGCGACAGGGGAAAAACTGTTTTTT	CASSATGEKLFF
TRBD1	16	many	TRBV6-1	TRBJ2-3	TGTGCCAGCAGACAGGCCGGGACAGGGGGAGAAGATACGCAGTATTTT	CASRQAGTGGEDTQYF
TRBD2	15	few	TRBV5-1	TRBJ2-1	TGCGCCAGCAGGCGGGGACTAGCGGATTACAATGAGCAGTTCTTC	CASRRGLADYNEQFF
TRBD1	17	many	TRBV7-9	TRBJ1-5	TGTGCCAGCAGCTGGGAACAGGGGGGAAGGGGCAATCAGCCCCAGCATTTT	CASSWEQGGRGNQPQHF
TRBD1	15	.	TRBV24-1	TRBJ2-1	TGTGCCACCAGTGATTTAGGGACAGTGGGCAATGAGCAGTTCTTC	CATSDLGTVGNEQFF
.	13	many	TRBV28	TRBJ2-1	TGTGCCAGCAGGAGGCTAGCTTACAATGAGCAGTTCTTC	CASRRLAYNEQFF
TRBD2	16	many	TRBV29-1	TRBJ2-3	TGCAGCGTTGAAGCTGGGACTAGCGGCGGTGCAGATACGCAGTATTTT	CSVEAGTSGGADTQYF
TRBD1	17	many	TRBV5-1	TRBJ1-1	TGCGCCAGCAGCCTAATAGGGACAGCCCGTTCGGTCACTGAAGCTTTCTTT	CASSLIGTARSVTEAFF
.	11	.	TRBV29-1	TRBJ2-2	TGCAGCGTTCCGGGACTGGGGGAGCTGTTTTTT	CSVPGLGELFF
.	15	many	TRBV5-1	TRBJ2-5	TGCGCCAGCAGCTTGGGACAGGGGACTAAGGAGACCCAGTACTTC	CASSLGQGTKETQYF
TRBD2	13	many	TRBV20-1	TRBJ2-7	TGCAGTGCCCGACTAGCGGGAAGATACGAGCAGTACTTC	CSARLAGRYEQYF
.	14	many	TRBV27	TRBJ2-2	TGTGCCAGCAGTAGAGAATGGGACACCGGGGAGCTGTTTTTT	CASSREWDTGELFF
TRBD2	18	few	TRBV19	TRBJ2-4	TGTGCCAGTAGTCCGGGACTAGCGGGTATCCTAGCCAAAAACATTCAGTACTTC	CASSPGLAGILAKNIQYF
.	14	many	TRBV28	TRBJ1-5	TGTGCCAGCAGTCCCCCACCTAGATCTGACGGGTCGCATTTT	CASSPPPRSDGSHF
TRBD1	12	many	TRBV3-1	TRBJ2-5	TGTGCCAGCAGCGGTCGACAGGGCGCCCTGTACTTC	CASSGRQGALYF
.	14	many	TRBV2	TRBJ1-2	TGTGCCAGCAGTGAAGCCACAGGTCCCTATGGCTACACCTTC	CASSEATGPYGYTF
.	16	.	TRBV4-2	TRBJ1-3	TGTGCCAGCAGCCAAGCGTCGGGGGACGGTGGAAACACCATATATTTT	CASSQASGDGGNTIYF
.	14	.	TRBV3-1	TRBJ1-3	TGTGCCAGCAGAAGAACAGGAGCTGGAAACACCATATATTTT	CASRRTGAGNTIYF
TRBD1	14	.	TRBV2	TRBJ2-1	TGTGCCAGCAGAAGGGACAGGGGTGGGAATGAGCAGTTCTTC	CASRRDRGGNEQFF
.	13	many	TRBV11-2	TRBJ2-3	TGTGCCAGCAGCTTAGCTATCAAAAATACGCAGTATTTT	CASSLAIKNTQYF
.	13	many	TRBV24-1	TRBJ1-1	TGTGCCACCAGTGACACAGGGTTCACTGAAGCTTTCTTT	CATSDTGFTEAFF
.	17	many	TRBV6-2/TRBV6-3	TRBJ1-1	TGTGCCAGCAGAATAGGACAGCGACGGGGGATGAACACTGAAGCTTTCTTT	CASRIGQRRGMNTEAFF
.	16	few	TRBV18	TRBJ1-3	TGTGCCAGCTCACCTAGTGCCGACCGATTTGGAAACACCATATATTTT	CASSPSADRFGNTIYF
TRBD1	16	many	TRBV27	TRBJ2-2	TGTGCCAGCAGTTTATTTGGGACAGGGGTAACCGGGGAGCTGTTTTTT	CASSLFGTGVTGELFF
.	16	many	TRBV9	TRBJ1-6	TGTGCCAGCAGCGCGGCCCCGGGACTAAATAATTCACCCCTCCACTTT	CASSAAPGLNNSPLHF
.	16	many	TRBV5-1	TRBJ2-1	TGCGCCAGCAGCTTGGTGGGCGGGGCCTCCTACAATGAGCAGTTCTTC	CASSLVGGASYNEQFF
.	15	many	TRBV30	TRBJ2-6	TGTGCCTGGAGTGGAGGCCACGCTGGGGCCAACGTCCTGACTTTC	CAWSGGHAGANVLTF